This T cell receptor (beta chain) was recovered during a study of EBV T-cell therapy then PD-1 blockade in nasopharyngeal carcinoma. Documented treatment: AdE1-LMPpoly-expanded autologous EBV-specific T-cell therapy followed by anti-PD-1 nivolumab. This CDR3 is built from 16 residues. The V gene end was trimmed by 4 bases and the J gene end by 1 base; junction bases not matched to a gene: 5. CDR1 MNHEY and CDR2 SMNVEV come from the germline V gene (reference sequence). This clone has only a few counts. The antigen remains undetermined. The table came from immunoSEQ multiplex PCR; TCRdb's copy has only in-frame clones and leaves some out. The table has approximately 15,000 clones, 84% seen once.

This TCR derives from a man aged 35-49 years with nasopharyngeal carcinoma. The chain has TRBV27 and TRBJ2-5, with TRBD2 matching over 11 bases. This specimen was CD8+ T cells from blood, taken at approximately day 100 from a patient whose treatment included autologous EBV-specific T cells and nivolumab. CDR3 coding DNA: TGTGCCAGCAGTTCGATAGCGGGGGGGATCCAAGAGACCCAGTACTTC. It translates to CASSSIAGGIQETQYF.